This entry is about one T cell receptor beta chain. The data originate from a study of T cells in Graves' hyperthyroidism and ophthalmopathy. From RNA transcripts, TCR beta CDR3 regions were amplified. In the first-round RT-PCR of the TCR CDR3, the HTBI primer set was used. TCRdb called the multiplex PCR reads again in MiXCR, with one record for every CDR3 protein. The sample comprises fewer than 350,000 distinct CDR3 sequences, around 13% of which are singletons, and 7% to 9% rests with the top ten. Isolation of PBMCs was performed on about 9.9 ml fresh peripheral blood. Unmatched junction bases numbered 8, after V lost 0 bases and J lost 5 bases. CDR1 SGHRS and CDR2 YFSETQ come from the germline V gene. The CDR3 contains 16 residues.

The V gene is TRBV5-1, the J gene TRBJ2-5; 9 nucleotides align to TRBD2. The source is a middle-aged woman with Graves' hyperthyroidism. The specimen was blood. CDR3 sequence reads: CASSLDTAGGAETQYF. The CDR3 DNA reads TGCGCCAGCAGCTTGGATACCGCGGGAGGGGCTGAGACCCAGTACTTC.